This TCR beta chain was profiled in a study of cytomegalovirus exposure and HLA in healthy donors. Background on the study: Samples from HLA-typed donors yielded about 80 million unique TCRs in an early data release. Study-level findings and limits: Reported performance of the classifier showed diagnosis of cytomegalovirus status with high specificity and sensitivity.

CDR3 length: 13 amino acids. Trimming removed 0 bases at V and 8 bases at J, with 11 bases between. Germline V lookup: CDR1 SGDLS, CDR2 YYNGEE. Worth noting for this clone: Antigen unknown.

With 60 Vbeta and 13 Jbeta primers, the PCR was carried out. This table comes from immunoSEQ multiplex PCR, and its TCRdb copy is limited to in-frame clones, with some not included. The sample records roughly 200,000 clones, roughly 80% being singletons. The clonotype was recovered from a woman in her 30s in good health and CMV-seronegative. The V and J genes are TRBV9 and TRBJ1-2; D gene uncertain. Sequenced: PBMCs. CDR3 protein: CASSVGTLGGYTF. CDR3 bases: TGTGCCAGCAGCGTAGGAACGCTAGGCGGCTACACCTTC.